These 23 T cell receptor beta chains originate from one sample sequenced in a study of cytomegalovirus exposure and HLA in healthy donors. A multiplex PCR was run with 60 Vbeta primers and 13 Jbeta primers. Sequencing was performed with immunoSEQ multiplex PCR; in TCRdb, only in-frame clones are kept and a portion is missing. The sample holds about 120,000 clones, about 80% seen once. The source material was PBMCs. Every receptor here comes from a man aged 25-45 years in good health and CMV-seronegative.

The chain has TRBV11-3 and TRBJ1-4, with a possible D match to TRBD1 (5 bases). The CDR3 has 15 residues. Germline values: CDR1 SGHNT, CDR2 YENEEA. With 1 base removed from V and 8 bases from J, the gap between germline ends came to 14 bases. The DNA of the CDR3 is TGTGCCAGCAGCTTAGTTTGGCAGGAGGGGGAAAAACTGTTTTTT. It codes for CASSLVWQEGEKLFF.

Only one count was recorded for this clone. The chain uses TRBV19 and TRBJ2-5; D gene unclear. The end of the DNA fits TRBJ2-7 better, so the J call may be wrong. CDR1 and CDR2 from the germline V gene are LNHDA and SQIVND (reference sequence). This CDR3 is built from 12 residues. The DNA of the CDR3 is TGTGCCAGTAGCGCAGCGTCCTACGAGCAGTACTTC. It codes for CASSAASYEQYF.

V and J are TRBV7-6 and TRBJ2-3; TRBD2 might be the D (7 bases). This CDR3 spans 15 amino acids. Trimming removed 4 bases at V and 3 bases at J, with 14 bases between. CDR1 and CDR2 from the germline V gene are SGHVS and FNYEAQ. The CDR3 loop reads CASSSGGGRTDTQYF. As DNA, the CDR3 is TGTGCCAGCAGCTCGGGGGGCGGGAGAACAGATACGCAGTATTTT.

The V gene is TRBV18, the J gene TRBJ1-3; D is unclear. The germline V gene has CDR1 KGHSH and CDR2 LQKENI. The germline V and J ends were trimmed by 6 bases and 3 bases, with 21 bases remaining between them. This CDR3 comprises 17 residues. This CDR3 is CASSALDQVLSGNTIYF. In DNA form, the CDR3 reads TGTGCCAGCTCTGCCCTCGACCAGGTGCTGAGTGGAAACACCATATATTTT. Together with reference TRBV18 and TRBJ1-3, the CDR3 gives the full variable domain: NAGVMQNPRHLVRRRGQEARLRCSPMKGHSHVYWYRQLPEEGLKFMVYLQKENIIDESGMPKERFSAEFPKEGPSILRIQQVVRGDSAAYFCASSALDQVLSGNTIYFGEGSWLTVV.

This clone came up once. V and J are TRBV5-1 and TRBJ2-3; a weak D match, TRBD1 (7 bases). Germline values: CDR1 SGHRS, CDR2 YFSETQ. The length of the CDR3 is 15 residues. The V end lost 3 bases, the J end lost 3 bases, and 14 bases lay between the germline ends. This CDR3 is CASSSDQGGTDTQYF. In DNA, the CDR3 is TGCGCCAGCAGCTCGGACCAGGGGGGAACAGATACGCAGTATTTT.

This chain joins TRBV5-1 and TRBJ2-7; 10 bases line up with TRBD2. The CDR3 consists of 16 residues. J lost 6 bases, V lost 2 bases, and 11 bases had no gene match. CDR1 is SGHRS, CDR2 YFSETQ, per germline. This CDR3 reads CASSLDQAGGPGEQYF. In DNA, the CDR3 is TGCGCCAGCAGCTTAGACCAAGCGGGAGGGCCCGGCGAGCAGTACTTC.

CDR3 region: CASSQATGPESGMNTGELFF. The CDR3 DNA sequence: TGTGCCAGCAGCCAAGCCACCGGGCCAGAGAGCGGTATGAACACCGGGGAGCTGTTTTTT. The rearrangement links TRBV4-2 to TRBJ2-2, with D perhaps matching TRBD2 (5 bases). Germline assignment: CDR1 LGHNA and CDR2 YNFKEQ. This CDR3 is 20 amino acids long. Trimming removed 1 base at V and 1 base at J, with 22 bases between.

This clone was observed a handful of times. V usage is TRBV7-2 and J usage is TRBJ1-1, with TRBD1 as a possible D gene (6 bases). V dropped 2 bases and J dropped 0 bases, with 7 bases sitting between them. The germline CDR1 and CDR2 sequences are SGHTA and FQGNSA. The CDR3 is 14 amino acids. CDR3 nucleotide sequence: TGTGCCAGCAGCTTACAGGGGATGAACACTGAAGCTTTCTTT. Encoded protein: CASSLQGMNTEAFF.

This chain uses TRBV27 with TRBJ1-1; 10 bases align to TRBD1. The trim removed 10 bases at V and 10 bases at J, leaving 12 bases unmatched. The CDR3 length is 13 residues. Germline CDR1 MNHEY, CDR2 SMNVEV (reference sequence). The CDR3 region is CATQSPGQGLAFF. DNA for the CDR3: TGTGCCACCCAATCTCCGGGACAGGGGCTAGCTTTCTTT.

The J gene is TRBJ1-1, the V gene TRBV7-2; weak D call: TRBD1 (5 bases). Germline lookup yields CDR1 SGHTA and CDR2 FQGNSA. The ends were cut back, 2 bases at V and 5 bases at J, with 12 bases in the middle. This CDR3 has 14 residues. CDR3 nucleotides: TGTGCCAGCAGCTTAAGGGGTTGGGCGACTGAAGCTTTCTTT. Amino acids: CASSLRGWATEAFF.

Details on this clone: Mismatch with germline at one junction end may stem from a read error. The chain couples TRBV7-9 to TRBJ2-3, with TRBD2 matching 12 bases. CDR1 and CDR2 (germline): SEHNR, FQNEAQ (reference sequence). CDR3 length: 17 amino acids. The CDR3 protein is CSSSRGLAGLFTDTQYF. In nucleotides, the CDR3 is TGTTCCAGCAGCCGAGGACTAGCGGGATTATTTACAGATACGCAGTATTTT.

This clone was seen a handful of times. The V call is TRBV2, the J call TRBJ2-1; D not certain. CDR3 length equals 18 residues. V was shortened by 0 bases and J by 4 bases, with 19 bases between the two germline ends. Germline V gene data show CDR1 as SNHLY and CDR2 as FYNNEI. CDR3 in DNA: TGTGCCAGCAGTGAAGCGCTTTCAGATCCCGCTTTGTACAATGAGCAGTTCTTC. Protein sequence: CASSEALSDPALYNEQFF.

In DNA, the CDR3 is TGTGCCAGTAGCAGGGGACCGAACCCCTCCTACGAGCAGTACTTC. Its protein is CASSRGPNPSYEQYF. The chain links TRBV19 to TRBJ2-7; D may be TRBD1 (6 bases). The CDR3 is made up of 15 amino acids. The V end lost 6 bases, the J end lost 0 bases, and 15 bases lay between the germline ends. Germline CDR1 reads LNHDA; CDR2 reads SQIVND (reference sequence).

This clone has more than one count but fewer than ten. The rearrangement joins TRBV6-5 to TRBJ2-7, with a possible D match to TRBD2 (6 bases). The germline gives CDR1 MNHEY, CDR2 SVGAGI. Trimming removed 6 bases at V and 3 bases at J, with 15 bases between. CDR3 length: 14 amino acids. CDR3 sequence reads: CASSHSLGGYEQYF. The CDR3 DNA reads TGTGCCAGCAGCCACAGTTTGGGGGGCTACGAGCAGTACTTC.

The V and J genes are TRBV7-9 and TRBJ2-5, with 13 bases fitting TRBD2. After removal of 5 bases from V and 3 bases from J, the junction contained 12 bases not matched to a gene. From germline, CDR1 is SEHNR and CDR2 FQNEAQ (reference sequence). The CDR3 is 18 residues long. The CDR3 reads CASSTWTSGSRSKETQYF. DNA for the CDR3: TGTGCCAGCAGCACGTGGACTAGCGGGAGTAGGTCGAAAGAGACCCAGTACTTC.

The V gene is TRBV10-3, the J gene TRBJ2-2; TRBD2 matches 8 bases. J gave up 0 bases and V 10 bases, and 4 bases lay outside the gene matches. The CDR3 consists of 14 residues. Germline lookup yields CDR1 ENHRY and CDR2 SYGVKD. The chain's CDR3 is CASTSGPNTGELFF. The CDR3 DNA follows: TGTGCCAGCACTAGCGGACCGAACACCGGGGAGCTGTTTTTT.

The chain uses TRBV5-1 and TRBJ2-3; D ambiguous. Per the germline V gene, CDR1 is SGHRS and CDR2 is YFSETQ. This CDR3 has 17 residues. V was cut by 0 bases and J by 0 bases, with 14 bases left in between. The CDR3 DNA is TGCGCCAGCAGCTTGGCTCCGGGTAGCTACAGCACAGATACGCAGTATTTT. Translation gives CASSLAPGSYSTDTQYF.

The chain joins TRBV5-5 to TRBJ2-1; 11 nucleotides agree with TRBD2. V trimming: 7 bases; J trimming: 10 bases; junction bases outside the gene matches: 13. The length of the CDR3 is 15 residues. Germline V CDR1 and CDR2: SGHKS, YYEKEE (reference sequence). The CDR3 reads CASSEKLAGVQEQFF. The CDR3 bases are TGTGCCAGCTCCGAAAAACTAGCGGGAGTCCAGGAGCAGTTCTTC.

The rearrangement uses TRBV7-9 and TRBJ1-1, with 9 bases lining up with TRBD1. The CDR3 sequence is 15 residues long. Germline trimming cut 0 bases from V and 6 bases from J; bases unmatched to any gene: 5. Germline V gives CDR1 SEHNR, CDR2 FQNEAQ (reference sequence). The CDR3 loop reads CASSLARGQGSEAFF. The CDR3 nucleotides read TGTGCCAGCAGCTTAGCCCGGGGACAGGGCTCTGAAGCTTTCTTT.

V gene TRBV21-1 combines with J gene TRBJ2-3; the table names TRBD1, a call not compared with the DNA. TRBV21-1 is shown as a pseudogene. The CDR3 sequence is 18 residues long. The CDR3 loop is CATTGRDRGSVITDTQYF. The CDR3 nucleotides read TGTGCCACAACTGGGCGGGACAGGGGGAGTGTGATCACAGATACGCAGTATTTT.

The rearrangement uses TRBV4-1 and TRBJ2-7; maybe TRBD1 (6 bases). In germline, CDR1 is MGHRA, CDR2 YSYEKL. This CDR3 contains 16 residues. The V gene lost 3 bases and the J gene lost 3 bases, with 18 bases spanning the gap. The CDR3 sequence: CASSHLMGAGDYEQYF. The CDR3, as DNA: TGCGCCAGCAGCCATCTGATGGGGGCAGGTGACTACGAGCAGTACTTC.

The chain uses TRBV20-1 and TRBJ2-5; tentatively, D is TRBD1 (5 bases). Looked up from germline, CDR1 is DFQATT and CDR2 is SNEGSKA (reference sequence). Trimming stripped 6 bases from V and 3 bases from J, with 8 bases between. This CDR3 contains 11 residues. The CDR3 nucleotides are TGCAGTGCCTCGACAGAAGAGACCCAGTACTTC. The encoded protein is CSASTEETQYF.

The chain recombines TRBV5-6 with TRBJ2-1, with TRBD2 matching over 7 bases. Germline values: CDR1 SGHDT, CDR2 YYEEEE. The length of the CDR3 is 15 residues. V dropped 1 base and J dropped 4; count of bases not matched to a gene: 5. The CDR3 sequence: CASSLFLAAYNEQFF. In DNA form, the CDR3 reads TGTGCCAGCAGCTTGTTTCTAGCGGCGTACAATGAGCAGTTCTTC.